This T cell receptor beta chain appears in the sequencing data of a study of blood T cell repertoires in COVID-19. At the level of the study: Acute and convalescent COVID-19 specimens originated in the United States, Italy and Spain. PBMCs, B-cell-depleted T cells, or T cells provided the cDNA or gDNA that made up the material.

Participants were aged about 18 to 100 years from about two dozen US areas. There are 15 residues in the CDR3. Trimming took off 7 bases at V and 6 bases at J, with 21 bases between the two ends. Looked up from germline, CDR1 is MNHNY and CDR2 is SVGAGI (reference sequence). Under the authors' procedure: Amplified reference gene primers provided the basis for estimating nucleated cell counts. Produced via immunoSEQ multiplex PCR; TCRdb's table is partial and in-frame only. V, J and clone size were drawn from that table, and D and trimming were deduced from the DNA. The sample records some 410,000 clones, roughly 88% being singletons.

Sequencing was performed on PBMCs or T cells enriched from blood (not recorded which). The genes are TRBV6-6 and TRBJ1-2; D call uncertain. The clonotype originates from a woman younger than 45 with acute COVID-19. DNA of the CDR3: TGTGCCAGCACTATCTCCCCTACGGGGTTTGATGGCTACACCTTC. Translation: CASTISPTGFDGYTF.